Sequencing of this T cell receptor (beta chain) was carried out in a study of blood T cell repertoires in COVID-19. About the study: The study drew acute and convalescent COVID-19 samples from the United States, Italy and Spain. T cells, B-cell-depleted T cells, or PBMCs provided the cDNA or gDNA that served as material.

The method was immunoSEQ multiplex PCR; TCRdb's version includes in-frame clones alone and lacks a portion of them. The table records around 170,000 clones, roughly nine tenths of them present only once. The TCR originated in a man aged 55 to 70 with acute or convalescent COVID-19. The specimen sequenced was peripheral blood.

The CDR3 here is CASSPYSGSNQPQHF. CDR3 coding DNA: TGTGCCAGTAGTCCCTACTCAGGGAGCAATCAGCCCCAGCATTTT. This chain connects TRBV19 to TRBJ1-5; D possibly corresponds to TRBD1 (5 bases). CDR1 is LNHDA and CDR2 is SQIVND in the germline V gene (reference sequence). V lost 5 bases, J lost 1 base, and 12 bases lay in between. The CDR3 sequence is 15 residues long.